This T cell receptor (beta chain) was sequenced during a study of OX40 agonist ivuxolimab in advanced cancers. Here immunoSEQ multiplex PCR was the method, and the copy in TCRdb shows in-frame clones only, minus some. Of about 62,000 clones in the sample, about four fifths were seen once. Per germline, CDR1 MDHEN and CDR2 SYDVKM. V was pared by 3 bases and J by 7 bases, with 5 bases of the junction left unmatched. The CDR3 has 14 amino acids. The specimen comprised CD4+ or CD8+ T cells sorted from blood, sampled in a trial of the OX40 agonist ivuxolimab. This chain uses TRBV28 with TRBJ1-5; 8 nucleotides align to TRBD1. This receptor was taken from an adult with an advanced solid tumor such as melanoma, head and neck, liver or kidney cancer. CDR3 region: CASSLDRVGQPQHF. For the CDR3, the DNA is TGTGCCAGCAGTTTGGACAGGGTTGGGCAGCCCCAGCATTTT.